The clone carrying this TCR beta chain has just a few counts. The data originate from a study of blood T cell repertoires in COVID-19. TCRdb keeps only in-frame clones here, not all; method: immunoSEQ multiplex PCR. In the table there are some 160,000 clones, 65% to 80% of which are singletons. After removal of 5 bases from V and 4 bases from J, the junction contained 5 bases not matched to a gene. CDR3 length: 14 residues. From germline, CDR1 is SGHTA and CDR2 FQGTGA. The V and J genes are TRBV7-3 and TRBJ1-2; 9 bases line up with TRBD1. The specimen was PBMCs or T cells enriched from blood (not recorded which). The sequence was collected from a woman aged 70-85 years in a cohort exposed to, infected with or recovered from COVID-19 (not recorded which). CDR3 sequence: CASSTGQGGYGYTF. The CDR3 DNA reads TGTGCCAGCAGCACGGGACAGGGCGGCTATGGCTACACCTTC. The whole variable domain, filled in from reference TRBV7-3 and TRBJ1-2, reads GAGVSQTPSNKVTEKGKYVELRCDPISGHTALYWYRQSLGQGPEFLIYFQGTGAADDSGLPNDRFFAVRPEGSVSTLKIQRTERGDSAVYLCASSTGQGGYGYTFGSGTRLTVV.